The 27 T cell receptor beta chains below were found in one sample sequenced in a study of blood T cell repertoires in COVID-19. This table comes from immunoSEQ multiplex PCR, and its TCRdb copy is limited to in-frame clones, with some not included. The profile covers roughly 53,000 clones, with 80% to 90% appearing a single time and around 27% taken by the ten largest. Sequenced: peripheral blood. These receptors all stem from a human donor in a cohort sampled during active COVID-19.

This chain links TRBV25-1 with TRBJ1-2, with no clear D. This CDR3 has 17 residues. Trimming pared 1 base from V and 2 bases from J, leaving 17 bases between. Germline assignment: CDR1 MGHDK and CDR2 SYGVNS. The CDR3 DNA reads TGTGCCAGCAGTGAATCGGCGGGAGGGCAGCTCAACTATGGCTACACCTTC. As protein: CASSESAGGQLNYGYTF.

This clone has only a few counts. The chain is built from TRBV5-6 and TRBJ2-7, with TRBD2 matching over 13 bases. J gave up 3 bases and V 4 bases, and 7 bases lay outside the gene matches. The CDR3 contains 16 residues. CDR1 and CDR2 (germline): SGHDT, YYEEEE. The CDR3 coding sequence is TGTGCCAGCAGCCCGCGCGGACTAGCGGGAGTCTACGAGCAGTACTTC. Translation gives CASSPRGLAGVYEQYF.

The gene calls are TRBV2 and TRBJ2-5; 8 nucleotides match TRBD2. Germline V CDR1 and CDR2: SNHLY, FYNNEI. CDR3 length equals 15 residues. The V segment lost 2 bases and the J segment 5 bases; nucleotides outside the gene matches: 7. CDR3 in DNA: TGTGCCAGCAGTGAAACGGGGGGGGTCTGGGAGACCCAGTACTTC. Its protein is CASSETGGVWETQYF.

This clone was found once. This chain joins TRBV5-1 and TRBJ2-3, with 9 bases that match TRBD2. The CDR3 has 16 amino acids. V lost 3 bases and J lost 3; bases outside the gene matches: 8. The germline CDR1 and CDR2 sequences are SGHRS and YFSETQ. CDR3 protein: CASSYGVAGATDTQYF. The CDR3 bases are TGCGCCAGCAGCTACGGAGTAGCGGGAGCTACAGATACGCAGTATTTT.

V is TRBV5-1 and J is TRBJ1-2, with D hard to call. Germline V lookup: CDR1 SGHRS, CDR2 YFSETQ. Trimming removed 4 bases at V and 0 bases at J, with 13 bases between. This CDR3 region has 15 residues. CDR3 residues: CASSDREKTNYGYTF. DNA for the CDR3: TGCGCCAGCAGCGACCGGGAAAAAACTAACTATGGCTACACCTTC. Supplemented by reference TRBV5-1 and TRBJ1-2, the full variable domain reads KAGVTQTPRYLIKTRGQQVTLSCSPISGHRSVSWYQQTPGQGLQFLFEYFSETQRNKGNFPGRFSGRQFSNSRSEMNVSTLELGDSALYLCASSDREKTNYGYTFGSGTRLTVV.

This chain uses TRBV12-5 with TRBJ1-1, with a weak D call TRBD1 (5 bases). The germline gives CDR1 LGHNT, CDR2 FRNRAP. The CDR3 has 14 amino acids. V was trimmed by 1 base and J by 3 bases, leaving 9 bases between them. The CDR3 DNA is TGTGCTAGTGGTTTGGGGGTAGGGGACACTGAAGCTTTCTTT. Its translation: CASGLGVGDTEAFF.

The rearrangement uses TRBV7-9 and TRBJ2-7, with D hard to call. In germline, CDR1 is SEHNR, CDR2 FQNEAQ (reference sequence). This CDR3 is built from 14 residues. V was trimmed by 1 base and J by 0 bases, leaving 7 bases between them. CDR3 nucleotide sequence: TGTGCCAGCAGCTTAGTGGCGGTCTCCTACGAGCAGTACTTC. Its protein product is CASSLVAVSYEQYF.

V is TRBV5-1 and J is TRBJ2-1; 8 positions agree with TRBD2. CDR1 and CDR2 (germline): SGHRS, YFSETQ. CDR3 length: 15 residues. J lost 1 base, V lost 4 bases, and 4 bases had no gene match. CDR3 sequence reads: CASSLERGSYNEQFF. The CDR3 coding sequence is TGCGCCAGCAGCCTTGAGCGGGGGTCCTACAATGAGCAGTTCTTC.

The chain links TRBV25-1 to TRBJ1-5; D perhaps matches TRBD1 (5 bases). Trimming removed 6 bases from V and 7 bases from J, with 19 bases in between. Per germline, CDR1 MGHDK and CDR2 SYGVNS. The CDR3 is 15 amino acids. The CDR3 loop reads CASSPGRGGSQPQHF. The DNA for the CDR3 is TGTGCCAGCAGCCCAGGGAGGGGAGGGAGCCAGCCCCAGCATTTT.

The chain carries TRBV18 and TRBJ2-7; 10 nucleotides agree with TRBD2. The CDR3 spans 14 residues. Germline CDR1 reads KGHSH; CDR2 reads LQKENI. The J segment lost 4 bases and the V segment lost 2 bases, leaving 2 bases of the junction unmatched. The CDR3 nucleotides read TGTGCCAGCTCACCAAAGACTAGCGGGTACGAGCAGTACTTC. Its protein product is CASSPKTSGYEQYF.

The table lists this clone with a count of one. The chain combines TRBV6-2 or TRBV6-3 with TRBJ1-5; unclear D gene. This CDR3 has 12 residues. V lost 5 bases, J lost 6 bases, and 8 bases lay in between. Germline CDR1 MNHEY, CDR2 SVGEGT. The CDR3 here is CASSRTSQPQHF. CDR3 coding DNA: TGTGCCAGCAGTCGTACGAGTCAGCCCCAGCATTTT.

This chain uses TRBV7-8 with TRBJ2-1; TRBD1 aligns across 8 bases. V was clipped by 2 bases and J by 5 bases; unmatched bases: 2. The CDR3 has 14 amino acids. Germline-derived CDR1 and CDR2 are SGHVS and FQNEAQ. CDR3 loop: CASSLQGAHNEQFF. The DNA of the CDR3 is TGTGCCAGCAGCTTACAGGGGGCCCACAATGAGCAGTTCTTC.

This sequence joins TRBV6-6 and TRBJ2-5; 9 bases are a match to TRBD1. The ends lost 6 bases at V and 5 bases at J; junction bases unmatched: 19. This CDR3 has 18 residues. The V gene's germline CDR1 is MNHNY and CDR2 SVGAGI (reference sequence). The CDR3 sequence is CASRRNRDRVLGQETQYF. The CDR3 coding sequence is TGTGCCAGCAGACGAAACCGGGACAGGGTTTTAGGGCAGGAGACCCAGTACTTC.

The chain is built from TRBV19 and TRBJ1-4, with D possibly TRBD1 on 6 matching bases. The CDR3 covers 17 residues. CDR1 is LNHDA, CDR2 SQIVND, per germline (reference sequence). The V end was cut by 8 bases, the J end by 0 bases, with 19 bases between. The CDR3 DNA sequence: TGTGCCAGTGCGAGATACACAGGGACCGCAACTAATGAAAAACTGTTTTTT. Amino acids: CASARYTGTATNEKLFF.

The chain carries TRBV6-5 and TRBJ2-5; D is unclear. From germline, CDR1 is MNHEY and CDR2 SVGAGI. Trimming removed 6 bases from V and 5 bases from J, with 7 bases in between. This CDR3 region has 11 residues. The CDR3 loop reads CASSWPETQYF. CDR3 nucleotides: TGTGCCAGCAGCTGGCCGGAGACCCAGTACTTC.

The CDR3 loop is CASSRFMGAATNEKLFF. The CDR3 nucleotides are TGTGCCAGTAGTAGGTTCATGGGGGCGGCAACTAATGAAAAACTGTTTTTT. The V and J genes are TRBV19 and TRBJ1-4; a weak D match, TRBD1 (6 bases). Trimming pared 4 bases from V and 0 bases from J, leaving 15 bases between. This CDR3 region has 17 residues. The germline V gene has CDR1 LNHDA and CDR2 SQIVND (reference sequence).

In this sample, this clone turned up a few times. The rearrangement joins TRBV5-8 to TRBJ2-7; D ambiguous. The CDR3 loop spans 14 amino acids. Germline V gene data show CDR1 as SGHTS and CDR2 as YDEGEE. V lost 1 base and J lost 1, with 9 bases in between. The chain's CDR3 is CASSLRQRSYEQYF. In DNA form, the CDR3 reads TGTGCCAGCAGCTTGAGGCAGCGATCCTACGAGCAGTACTTC.

The chain carries TRBV27 and TRBJ1-2; D is undetermined. This CDR3 has 13 amino acids. V lost 3 bases and J lost 6, with 11 bases in between. Per the germline V gene, CDR1 is MNHEY and CDR2 is SMNVEV (reference sequence). The CDR3 here is CASSLARGHGYTF. CDR3 sequence (DNA): TGTGCCAGCAGTTTGGCTAGAGGGCATGGCTACACCTTC.

This chain uses TRBV7-3 with TRBJ2-7, with D unclear. Germline CDR1 reads SGHTA; CDR2 reads FQGTGA. V was shortened by 0 bases and J by 6 bases, with 9 bases between the two germline ends. This CDR3 comprises 13 residues. CDR3 sequence: CASSLTFPGEQYF. The CDR3 DNA sequence: TGTGCCAGCAGCTTAACGTTCCCCGGCGAGCAGTACTTC.

The chain joins TRBV2 to TRBJ2-1; 14 nucleotides align to TRBD2. Germline V gene data show CDR1 as SNHLY and CDR2 as FYNNEI. Trimming removed 6 bases from V and 5 bases from J; junction bases left unmatched: 9. The CDR3 has 17 residues. Here the CDR3 reads CASRVGTSGRIDNEQFF. The CDR3 DNA reads TGTGCCAGCAGGGTAGGGACTAGCGGGAGAATCGACAATGAGCAGTTCTTC.

This clone showed up just a few times. The rearrangement links TRBV28 to TRBJ2-7; weak D call: TRBD2 (6 bases). This CDR3 has 12 amino acids. Germline CDR1 is MDHEN and CDR2 is SYDVKM. The V gene lost 11 bases and the J gene lost 2 bases, with 13 bases spanning the gap. As DNA, the CDR3 is TGTGCCGCGGGGTCAGTAACCTACGAGCAGTACTTC. As protein: CAAGSVTYEQYF.

The V and J genes are TRBV25-1 and TRBJ1-1, with a tentative D call TRBD1 (5 bases). Germline assignment: CDR1 MGHDK and CDR2 SYGVNS. The length of the CDR3 is 11 residues. V shed 7 bases and J shed 7 bases, with 10 bases lying between them. The CDR3 loop is CASTRGIEAFF. The CDR3 DNA is TGTGCCAGCACGCGGGGGATTGAAGCTTTCTTT.

The chain combines TRBV18 with TRBJ2-7, with a weak D call TRBD2 (5 bases). This CDR3 comprises 14 residues. V lost 0 bases and J lost 6, with 12 bases in between. Germline loops: CDR1 KGHSH, CDR2 LQKENI. In DNA form, the CDR3 reads TGTGCCAGCTCACCACCAGTCGGCCTAGCCGAGCAGTACTTC. This gives the protein CASSPPVGLAEQYF. The variable domain in full, with the rest retrieved from reference TRBV18 and TRBJ2-7, is NAGVMQNPRHLVRRRGQEARLRCSPMKGHSHVYWYRQLPEEGLKFMVYLQKENIIDESGMPKERFSAEFPKEGPSILRIQQVVRGDSAAYFCASSPPVGLAEQYFGPGTRLTVT.

The chain recombines TRBV21-1 with TRBJ2-7; whether TRBD1, the table's D call, matches the DNA was not checked. TRBV21-1 has pseudogene status. This CDR3 spans 16 amino acids. CDR3 protein: CASSKGGQADFYEQYF. CDR3 in DNA: TGTGCCAGCAGCAAAGGGGGACAGGCTGATTTTTACGAGCAGTACTTC.

V gene TRBV7-3 combines with J gene TRBJ2-1; a weak D match, TRBD2 (6 bases). CDR3 length: 15 amino acids. Germline CDR1 is SGHTA and CDR2 is FQGTGA. V lost 5 bases and J 1 base, leaving 12 bases between the germline ends. This CDR3 is CASSDLGGSYNEQFF. Here the CDR3 DNA reads TGTGCCAGCAGCGACCTCGGGGGATCCTACAATGAGCAGTTCTTC.

The gene calls are TRBV18 and TRBJ1-5; 7 bases align to TRBD1. The CDR3 runs to 15 residues. Germline V CDR1 and CDR2: KGHSH, LQKENI. The V segment lost 1 base and the J segment 4 bases; nucleotides outside the gene matches: 4. CDR3 in DNA: TGTGCCAGCTCACCACAGAAGGGGGCAAATCAGCCCCAGCATTTT. Translated: CASSPQKGANQPQHF.

This clone was detected only a few times. This chain connects TRBV28 to TRBJ2-7; TRBD1 is a possible D gene (6 bases). Per germline, CDR1 MDHEN and CDR2 SYDVKM. The CDR3 runs 13 residues. V was clipped by 5 bases and J by 6 bases, with 14 bases between them. CDR3 amino acids: CASSPGQPTEQYF. The CDR3 nucleotides read TGTGCCAGCAGTCCCGGACAGCCGACCGAGCAGTACTTC.